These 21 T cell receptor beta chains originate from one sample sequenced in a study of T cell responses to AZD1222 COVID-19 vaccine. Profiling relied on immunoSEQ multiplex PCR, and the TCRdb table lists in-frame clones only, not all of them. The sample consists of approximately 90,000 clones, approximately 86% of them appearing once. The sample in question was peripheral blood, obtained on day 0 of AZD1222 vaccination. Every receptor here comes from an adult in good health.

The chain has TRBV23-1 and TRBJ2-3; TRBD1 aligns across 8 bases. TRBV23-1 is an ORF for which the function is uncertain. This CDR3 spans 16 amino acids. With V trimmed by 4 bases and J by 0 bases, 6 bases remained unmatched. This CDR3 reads CASSPRRDRSTDTQYF. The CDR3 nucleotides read TGCGCCAGCAGTCCGCGCCGGGACAGGAGCACAGATACGCAGTATTTT.

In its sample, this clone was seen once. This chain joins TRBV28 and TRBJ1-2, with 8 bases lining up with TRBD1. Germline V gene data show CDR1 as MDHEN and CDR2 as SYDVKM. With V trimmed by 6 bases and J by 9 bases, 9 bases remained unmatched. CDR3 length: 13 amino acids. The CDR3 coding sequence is TGTGCCAGCAGGTGGACAGGGCGCGGTCGCTACACCTTC. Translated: CASRWTGRGRYTF.

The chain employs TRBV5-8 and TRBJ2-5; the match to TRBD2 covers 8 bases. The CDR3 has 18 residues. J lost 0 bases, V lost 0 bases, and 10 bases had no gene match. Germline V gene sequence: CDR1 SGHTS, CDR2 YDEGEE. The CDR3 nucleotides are TGTGCCAGCAGCTTGGGTATGAGCGGGAGTGAGTACCAAGAGACCCAGTACTTC. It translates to CASSLGMSGSEYQETQYF.

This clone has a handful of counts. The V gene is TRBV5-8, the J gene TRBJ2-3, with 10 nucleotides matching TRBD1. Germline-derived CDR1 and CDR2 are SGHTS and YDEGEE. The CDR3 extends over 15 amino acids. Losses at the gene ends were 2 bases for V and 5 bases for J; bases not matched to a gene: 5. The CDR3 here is CASSLGQGDEDTQYF. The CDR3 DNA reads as TGTGCCAGCAGCTTAGGACAGGGGGACGAAGATACGCAGTATTTT.

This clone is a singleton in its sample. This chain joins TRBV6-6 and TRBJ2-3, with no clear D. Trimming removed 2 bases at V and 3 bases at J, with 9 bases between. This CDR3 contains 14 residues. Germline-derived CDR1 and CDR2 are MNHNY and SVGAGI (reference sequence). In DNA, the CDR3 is TGTGCCAGCAGTTACGGCTTGAGGACAGATACGCAGTATTTT. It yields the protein CASSYGLRTDTQYF.

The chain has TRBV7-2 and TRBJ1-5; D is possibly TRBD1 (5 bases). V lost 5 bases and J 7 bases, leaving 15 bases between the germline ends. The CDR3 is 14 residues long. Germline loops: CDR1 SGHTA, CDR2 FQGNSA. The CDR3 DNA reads TGTGCCAGCAGCGACCCGGGGCACCTACAGCCCCAGCATTTT. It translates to CASSDPGHLQPQHF.

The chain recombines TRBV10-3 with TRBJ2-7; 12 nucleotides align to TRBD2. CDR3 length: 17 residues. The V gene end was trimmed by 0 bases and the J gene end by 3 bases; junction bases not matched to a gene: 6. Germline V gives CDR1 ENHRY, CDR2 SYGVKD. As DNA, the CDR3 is TGTGCCATCAGTGAGTCGAACCCGGGACTAGCGGGCTACGAGCAGTACTTC. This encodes CAISESNPGLAGYEQYF.

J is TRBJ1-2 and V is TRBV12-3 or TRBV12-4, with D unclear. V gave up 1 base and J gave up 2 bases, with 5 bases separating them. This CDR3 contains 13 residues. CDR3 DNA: TGTGCCAGCAGTTTAGTACAGAACTATGGCTACACCTTC. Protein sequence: CASSLVQNYGYTF.

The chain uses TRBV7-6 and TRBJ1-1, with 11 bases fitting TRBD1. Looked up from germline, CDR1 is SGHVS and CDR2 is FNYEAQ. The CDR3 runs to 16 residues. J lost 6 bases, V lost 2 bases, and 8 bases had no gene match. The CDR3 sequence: CASSLRSGQGGAEAFF. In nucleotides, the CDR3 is TGTGCCAGCAGCTTACGGTCGGGACAGGGGGGCGCTGAAGCTTTCTTT.

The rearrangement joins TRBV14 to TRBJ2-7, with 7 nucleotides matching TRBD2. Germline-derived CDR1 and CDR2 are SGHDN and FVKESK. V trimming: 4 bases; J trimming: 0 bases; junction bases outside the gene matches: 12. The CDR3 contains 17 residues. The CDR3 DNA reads TGTGCCAGCAGCCGACTTGGGAGCGGGGATTCCTCCTACGAGCAGTACTTC. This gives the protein CASSRLGSGDSSYEQYF.

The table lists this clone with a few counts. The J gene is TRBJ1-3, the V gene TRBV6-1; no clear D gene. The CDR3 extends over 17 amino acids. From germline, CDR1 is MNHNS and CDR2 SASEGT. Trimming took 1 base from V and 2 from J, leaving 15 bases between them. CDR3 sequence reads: CASSEGGWQDAGNTIYF. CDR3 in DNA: TGTGCCAGCAGTGAAGGCGGGTGGCAGGACGCTGGAAACACCATATATTTT.

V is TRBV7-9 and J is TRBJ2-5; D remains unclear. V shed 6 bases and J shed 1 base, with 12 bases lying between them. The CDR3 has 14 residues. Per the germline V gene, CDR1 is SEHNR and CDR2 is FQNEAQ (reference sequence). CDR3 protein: CASRPGRIQETQYF. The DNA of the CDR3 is TGTGCCAGCAGGCCAGGACGGATCCAAGAGACCCAGTACTTC.

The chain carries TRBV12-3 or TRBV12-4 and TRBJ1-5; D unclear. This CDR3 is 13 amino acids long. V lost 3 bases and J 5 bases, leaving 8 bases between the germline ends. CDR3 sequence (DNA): TGTGCCAGCAGTTTTACAACCTATCAGCCCCAGCATTTT. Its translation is CASSFTTYQPQHF.

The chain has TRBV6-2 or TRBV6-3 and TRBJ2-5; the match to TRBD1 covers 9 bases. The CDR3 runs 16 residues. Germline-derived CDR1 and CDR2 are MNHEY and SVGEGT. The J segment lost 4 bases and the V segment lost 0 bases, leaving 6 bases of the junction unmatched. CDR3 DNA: TGTGCCAGCAGTTACTCGGACAGGGGTTCGCCAGAGACCCAGTACTTC. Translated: CASSYSDRGSPETQYF.

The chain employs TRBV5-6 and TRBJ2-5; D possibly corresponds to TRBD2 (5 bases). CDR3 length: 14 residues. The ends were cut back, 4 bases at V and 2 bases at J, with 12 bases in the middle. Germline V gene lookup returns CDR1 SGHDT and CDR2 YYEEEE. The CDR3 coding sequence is TGTGCCAGCAGCCTGAGGGTGCCTCAAGAGACCCAGTACTTC. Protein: CASSLRVPQETQYF.

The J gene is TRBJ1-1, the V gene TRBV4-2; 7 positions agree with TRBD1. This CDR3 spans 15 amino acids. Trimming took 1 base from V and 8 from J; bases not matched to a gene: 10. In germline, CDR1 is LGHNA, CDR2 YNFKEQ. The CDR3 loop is CASSQGPQGPEEAFF. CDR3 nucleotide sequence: TGTGCCAGCAGCCAAGGCCCACAGGGGCCCGAGGAAGCTTTCTTT.

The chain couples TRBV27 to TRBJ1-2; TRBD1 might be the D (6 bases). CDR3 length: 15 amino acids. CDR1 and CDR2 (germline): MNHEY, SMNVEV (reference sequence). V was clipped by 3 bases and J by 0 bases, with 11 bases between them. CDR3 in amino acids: CASSFLGHPNYGYTF. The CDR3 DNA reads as TGTGCCAGCAGTTTTCTGGGACACCCTAACTATGGCTACACCTTC.

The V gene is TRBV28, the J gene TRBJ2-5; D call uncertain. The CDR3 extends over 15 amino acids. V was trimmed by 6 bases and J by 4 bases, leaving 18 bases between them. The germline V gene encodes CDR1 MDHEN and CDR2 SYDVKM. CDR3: CASSRRTNGRETQYF. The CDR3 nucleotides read TGTGCCAGCAGCCGAAGAACTAACGGAAGAGAGACCCAGTACTTC. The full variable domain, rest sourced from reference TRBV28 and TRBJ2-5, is DVKVTQSSRYLVKRTGEKVFLECVQDMDHENMFWYRQDPGLGLRLIYFSYDVKMKEKGDIPEGYSVSREKKERFSLILESASTNQTSMYLCASSRRTNGRETQYFGPGTRLLVL.

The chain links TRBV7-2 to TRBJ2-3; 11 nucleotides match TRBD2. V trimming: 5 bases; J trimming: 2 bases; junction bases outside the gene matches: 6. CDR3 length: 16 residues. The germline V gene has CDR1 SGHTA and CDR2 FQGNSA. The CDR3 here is CASSPRLAGLTDTQYF. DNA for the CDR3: TGTGCCAGCAGCCCCCGACTAGCGGGGCTCACAGATACGCAGTATTTT.

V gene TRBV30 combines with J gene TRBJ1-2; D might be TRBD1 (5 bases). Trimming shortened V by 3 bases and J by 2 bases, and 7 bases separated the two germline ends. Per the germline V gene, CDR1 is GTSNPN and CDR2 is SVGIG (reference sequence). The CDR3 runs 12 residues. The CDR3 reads CAWSWGNYGYTF. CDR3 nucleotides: TGTGCCTGGAGCTGGGGGAACTATGGCTACACCTTC.

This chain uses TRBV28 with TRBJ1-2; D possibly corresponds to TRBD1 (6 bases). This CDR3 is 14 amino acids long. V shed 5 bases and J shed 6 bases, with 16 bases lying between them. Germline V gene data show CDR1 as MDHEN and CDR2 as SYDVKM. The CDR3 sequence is CASSPYRDTNGYTF. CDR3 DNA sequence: TGTGCCAGCAGTCCATACCGGGACACCAATGGCTACACCTTC.